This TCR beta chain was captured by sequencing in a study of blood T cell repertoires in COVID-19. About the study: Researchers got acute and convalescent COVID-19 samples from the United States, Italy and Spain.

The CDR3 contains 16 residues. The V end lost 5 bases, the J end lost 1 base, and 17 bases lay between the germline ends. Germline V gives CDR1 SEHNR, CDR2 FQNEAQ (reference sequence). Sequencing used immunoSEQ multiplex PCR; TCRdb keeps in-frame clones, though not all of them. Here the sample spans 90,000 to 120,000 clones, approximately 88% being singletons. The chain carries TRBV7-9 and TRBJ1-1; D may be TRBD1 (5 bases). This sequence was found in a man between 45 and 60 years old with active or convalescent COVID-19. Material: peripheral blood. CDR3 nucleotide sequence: TGTGCCAGCAGCCTCGGACATACGAGAACGAACACTGAAGCTTTCTTT. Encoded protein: CASSLGHTRTNTEAFF.